This T cell receptor beta chain was recorded in a study of T cells after yellow fever vaccination. Study results and limitations: Only a minor proportion of clonotypes was detected across both CD4 and CD8 compartments.

This clonotype has ten or more counts. As yet, its antigen is unknown. TCRdb re-derived calls from the 5' RACE reads in MiXCR, one entry per CDR3 protein. Here the sample spans roughly 340,000 distinct CDR3 sequences, 8.7% being singletons. The CDR3 totals 14 residues. V was pared by 7 bases and J by 2 bases, with 4 bases of the junction left unmatched. Per the germline V gene, CDR1 is MDHEN and CDR2 is SYDVKM. The V call is TRBV28, the J call TRBJ2-1, with TRBD2 matching 8 bases. Sequencing was performed on PBMCs, taken on the day of the first yellow fever vaccination. This TCR was sampled from a man younger than 35 who received the YFV17D yellow fever vaccine. CDR3 sequence (DNA): TGTGCCAGCACTCCGGGGGGGACCTACAATGAGCAGTTCTTC. Translating it yields CASTPGGTYNEQFF. Full variable domain (remainder filled in from reference TRBV28 and TRBJ2-1): DVKVTQSSRYLVKRTGEKVFLECVQDMDHENMFWYRQDPGLGLRLIYFSYDVKMKEKGDIPEGYSVSREKKERFSLILESASTNQTSMYLCASTPGGTYNEQFFGPGTRLTVL.